This T cell receptor (beta chain) was recovered during a study of long-term antiretroviral therapy in people with HIV (dated by TCRdb to between 2021 and 2024). General notes on the study: The earliest samples were collected approximately a decade before the 2015 WHO recommendation for immediate ART, a period when ART was typically delayed until CD4 counts fell. This retrospective serial study examined whether starting ART and sustained HIV suppression were associated with changes in the composition and diversity of the TRB repertoire in peripheral blood. From fewer than 35 adults with confirmed HIV infection, the cohort provided 150 to 200 cryopreserved PBMC samples, gathered serially across a mean of about six years (range 1-12). Among the approximately 27 participants with HIV, fewer than twelve were female. Test extractions of a monoclonal T-cell line alongside about 35 polyclonal samples showed no cross-contamination during QIAcube processing. Summary of the overall study and its limitations: The repertoire was dominated across all time points by expanded TRB clones identified before ART initiation, although this dominance was seen to fluctuate and to decrease in many PLHIV after ART. Owing to limited PBMC availability, only the TCR beta chain was sequenced, without alpha chain pairing. The samples were dated from the mid-2000s to the late 2010s, and the ART regimens that were used may be less effective than current ART regimens. Narrower CDR3 length ranges were observed in HIV repertoires than in controls, and an antigen-experienced repertoire with only a slight naive shift after ART was suggested by the network structure. Starting ART was linked to a significant rise in TRB diversity, yet even with long-term ART the diversity remained significantly lower than in transplant donor controls. Because pre-ART samples had limited cell numbers, unsorted PBMC were profiled rather than sorted CD4+ and CD8+ T cells. Inferences about post-ART repertoire changes were limited because no data were available on ART adherence, viral resistance or therapy changes.

This clone was recorded once. Its antigen specificity is not known. Per-base qualities were not stored, and no clone one base away is much larger. Sequencing of the TRB variable region was done with the immunoSEQ hsTCRB v3.0 assay at survey level resolution. A depth of about 40,000-50,000 T-cell genomes per sample was targeted for TRB sequencing. TRB libraries were pooled and sequenced on an Illumina MiSeq using a v3 150-cycle kit. In the authors' own workflow: Repertoire analysis was performed in R inside a reproducible Nextflow workflow that covered QC, data transformation and analysis. Custom analyses were implemented in LymphoSeq2, an R package for AIRR-Seq data exploration. A few samples that yielded fewer than 5000 total TRB sequences were excluded, so that approximately 170 HIV repertoires were analyzed. Among the roughly 190 retained HIV repertoires, about 57 were collected before ART initiation and around 130 after ART initiation. Repertoires were downsampled to 5000 TRB nucleotide sequences, and summary statistics were averaged over 100 downsampling iterations. The analysis kept only TRB sequences whose CDR3 regions were at least seven amino acids long. Diversity was assessed using a clonality score derived from Shannon entropy and using the Gini coefficient. In the repertoire networks, any two of the top 5000 CDR3 amino acid sequences were linked whenever the two sequences differed by an edit distance of one. Antigen specificity groups and MHC restriction were predicted for TRB CDR3 amino acid sequences with GLIPH2. To flag known associations with CMV, EBV, HIV or tissue antigens, CDR3 amino acid sequences were compared against VDJdb and McPAS-TCR. Pre-ART, post-ART and control groups were compared with Wilcoxon signed-rank tests and Holm-Bonferroni correction. TCRdb carries this immuneACCESS record with in-frame sequences only. Its versions omit some clonotypes, under half of them owing to an unresolved V gene in the studies checked, with the rest unexplained. The V and J calls and the clone size are those of that table, but D and trimming were determined from the DNA. The table for this sample lists 20,000 to 30,000 clones; 85% of them were counted only once. Approximately 10% of the sample goes to the ten largest clones.

Inclusion was restricted to participants for whom at least one PBMC sample before ART initiation and at least two post-ART samples were available. Treatment was received in the United States of America by all participants with HIV. Before DNA extraction, cryopreserved samples of about 0.95-10 million PBMC were thawed and washed. At the time of the earliest PBMC sample for each participant with HIV, ages ranged from about 23 to 60 years. PBMC samples from each participant spanned 1-4 timepoints before ART initiation and 2-8 timepoints after ART initiation, with a median of 7 samples. Serial HIV viral load, CD4+ T-cell count, ART history and demographic data were obtained for every participant. Genomic DNA was extracted from unsorted PBMC with a Qiagen kit on a QIAcube, with processing performed in batches of 12 samples. Trimming removed 3 bases from V and 4 bases from J, leaving 6 bases between the germline ends. CDR1 and CDR2 are read off the germline V gene (reference sequence) as MNHEY and SMNVEV. The CDR3 measures 13 amino acids from cysteine to phenylalanine. Only the CDR3 DNA stays, 39 bases, in frame from base 1.

This chain is built from TRBV27 and TRBJ2-2, with an unclear D gene assignment. This sequence originates from a man between 40 and 49 years old with HIV. The sequenced sample was unsorted PBMCs, obtained 2.3 years after starting antiretroviral therapy. The sequenced DNA: TGTGCCAGCAGTTTGATCCCCACCGGGGAGCTGTTTTTT. It translates as CASSLIPTGELFF.